This T cell receptor beta chain was captured by sequencing in a study of metastatic and nonmetastatic thyroid tumors. Study at large: Where malignant and benign thyroid patients were concerned, repertoires were compared across blood and tumor or nodule tissue. Points from the study as a whole: Within blood and tumor, benign nodules reportedly had significantly lower TCR beta diversity than malignant thyroid tumors did.

Original methodology: The distant-metastasis classifier for papillary thyroid cancer was built from CDR3 differences across clinicopathological groups. TCRdb redid the clone calls on the PCR reads using MiXCR. These V and J calls originate from TCRdb's pipeline instead of the authors' own analysis. This sample has under 95,000 clones; approximately 11% occur once, and the top ten carry around 11%. There were no patients who had received any treatment before thyroid surgery. This clone was counted at least ten times. The antigen is undetermined. V lost 5 bases to trimming and J lost 3 bases, with 17 bases between them. The CDR3 extends over 15 amino acids. Germline CDR1 is SEHNR and CDR2 is FQNEAQ (reference sequence).

Sequenced material: blood. The chain links TRBV7-9 to TRBJ2-7; weak D call: TRBD1 (6 bases). The origin of this receptor is a female donor with papillary thyroid cancer or a benign thyroid nodule (not recorded which). Some clones in this sample may be carry-over from other donors' samples. The CDR3 spells CASSPQGTEDYEQYF. The CDR3 DNA follows: TGTGCCAGCAGCCCGCAGGGGACGGAGGACTACGAGCAGTACTTC.